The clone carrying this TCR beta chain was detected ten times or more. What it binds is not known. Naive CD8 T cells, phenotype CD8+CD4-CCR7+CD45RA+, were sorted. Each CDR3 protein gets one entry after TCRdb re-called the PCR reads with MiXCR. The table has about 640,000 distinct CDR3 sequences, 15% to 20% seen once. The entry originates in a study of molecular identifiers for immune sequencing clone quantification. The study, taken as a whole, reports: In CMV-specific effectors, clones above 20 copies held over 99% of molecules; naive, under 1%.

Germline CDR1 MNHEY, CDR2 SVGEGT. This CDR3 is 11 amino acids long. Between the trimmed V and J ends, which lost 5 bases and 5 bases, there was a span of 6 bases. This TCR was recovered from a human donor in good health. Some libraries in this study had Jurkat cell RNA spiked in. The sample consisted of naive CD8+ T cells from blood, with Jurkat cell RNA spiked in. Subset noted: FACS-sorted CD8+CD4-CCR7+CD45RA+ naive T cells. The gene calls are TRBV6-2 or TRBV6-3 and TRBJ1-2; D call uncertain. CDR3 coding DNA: TGTGCCAGCAGTACAGCTTATGGCTACACCTTC. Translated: CASSTAYGYTF.